The 9 T cell receptor beta chains below were found in one sample sequenced in a study of PD-1 blockade in classical Hodgkin lymphoma. Regarding time point: cycle 4 day 1 (C4D1), after more than five weeks of nivolumab. Following autologous stem cell transplantation, relapse occurred in every patient, and exposure to brentuximab vedotin varied. Magnetic negative selection was used to purify CD4+ T cells from thawed PBMCs. Data came from immunoSEQ multiplex PCR; TCRdb stores just in-frame clones and leaves some out. The sample carries about 17,000 clones, more than 65% recorded once. The sequenced sample was CD4+ T cells from blood, obtained before the fourth cycle of nivolumab. These receptors were taken from a human donor with classical Hodgkin lymphoma.

The J gene is TRBJ1-4, the V gene TRBV5-1, with 9 bases matching TRBD1. The CDR3 is 20 amino acids. From germline, CDR1 is SGHRS and CDR2 YFSETQ. After removal of 4 bases from V and 0 bases from J, the junction contained 16 bases not matched to a gene. CDR3 amino acids: CASSRTGTGSFATTNEKLFF. CDR3 nucleotides: TGCGCCAGCAGCAGGACCGGGACAGGGTCTTTCGCCACAACTAATGAAAAACTGTTTTTT.

The rearrangement uses TRBV6-6 and TRBJ2-3; weak D call: TRBD2 (6 bases). Germline V gives CDR1 MNHNY, CDR2 SVGAGI (reference sequence). The CDR3 consists of 15 residues. Trimming took 0 bases from V and 0 from J, leaving 7 bases between them. CDR3 residues: CASSYSEGSTDTQYF. CDR3 DNA sequence: TGTGCCAGCAGTTACTCGGAGGGTAGCACAGATACGCAGTATTTT.

J is TRBJ1-5 and V is TRBV5-6; 7 positions agree with TRBD1. The CDR3 is 17 amino acids. The junction had 9 bases not matched to a gene; V was cut back by 0 bases and J by 3 bases. Germline V gene lookup returns CDR1 SGHDT and CDR2 YYEEEE. DNA of the CDR3: TGTGCCAGCAGCTTGGGCGCGAACAGGGGTGACAATCAGCCCCAGCATTTT. Translation gives CASSLGANRGDNQPQHF.

The gene calls are TRBV7-8 and TRBJ2-5; the D is unclear. Germline CDR1 SGHVS, CDR2 FQNEAQ. V was pared by 5 bases and J by 1 base, with 8 bases between. The CDR3 totals 13 residues. CDR3 residues: CASSPVPQETQYF. The CDR3, as DNA: TGTGCCAGCAGCCCGGTCCCCCAAGAGACCCAGTACTTC.

This clone was recorded only once. The rearrangement joins TRBV6-5 to TRBJ2-5; perhaps TRBD1 as D (5 bases). CDR3 length: 15 amino acids. Trimming cost V 0 bases and J 4 bases, with 12 bases left between them. Germline CDR1 reads MNHEY; CDR2 reads SVGAGI. CDR3: CASSYSSRDRETQYF. CDR3 DNA: TGTGCCAGCAGTTACTCCAGCAGGGATCGAGAGACCCAGTACTTC.

The table lists this clone with a few counts. The chain uses TRBV4-1 and TRBJ1-5; D ambiguous. There are 15 residues in the CDR3. The germline gives CDR1 MGHRA, CDR2 YSYEKL. V lost 1 base to trimming and J lost 4 bases, with 11 bases between them. Written as DNA, the CDR3 is TGCGCCAGCAGCCAAGTGCGGACTCAAAATCAGCCCCAGCATTTT. Protein product: CASSQVRTQNQPQHF.

The J gene is TRBJ1-2, the V gene TRBV30, with D perhaps matching TRBD1 (6 bases). V was pared by 3 bases and J by 8 bases, with 16 bases between. Germline-derived CDR1 and CDR2 are GTSNPN and SVGIG (reference sequence). The CDR3 length is 13 residues. The CDR3: CAWRETTGSGYTF. DNA of the CDR3: TGTGCCTGGAGGGAAACGACAGGTAGCGGCTACACCTTC.

V is TRBV4-3 and J is TRBJ2-7, with TRBD2 as a possible D gene (5 bases). The CDR3 has 14 amino acids. V shed 4 bases and J shed 0 bases, with 10 bases lying between them. The germline V gene encodes CDR1 LGHNA and CDR2 YSLEER. CDR3 loop: CASSRGRPSYEQYF. The CDR3 bases are TGCGCCAGCAGCCGAGGGCGGCCCTCCTACGAGCAGTACTTC.

The V call is TRBV30, the J call TRBJ2-1, with 10 bases fitting TRBD1. The J segment lost 6 bases and the V segment lost 3 bases, leaving 5 bases of the junction unmatched. The CDR3 extends over 14 amino acids. Germline V gene lookup returns CDR1 GTSNPN and CDR2 SVGIG (reference sequence). CDR3 DNA sequence: TGTGCCTGGAGCCTAAGGGACAGGGGCAATGAGCAGTTCTTC. Its translation: CAWSLRDRGNEQFF.